This paragraph reports one T cell receptor (beta chain). Antigen specificity is unknown. Sequencing targeted expressed TCRB transcripts, as all isolated RNA had been reverse transcribed. Libraries were prepared by immunoSEQ multiplex PCR; TCRdb keeps only in-frame clonotypes and omits some of them. The sample records 250,000 to 350,000 clones, approximately 14% being singletons. This sample is drawn from a study of beta chain features in type 1 diabetes. Whole-study context: Age, gender, cell numbers and subset yield matched between patients and controls. General study points: In all four CD4+ subsets, TCRB CDR3 length was significantly, moderately reduced in type 1 diabetes.

Sorting based on CD45RO/CCR7/CD25/CD127/CD95/CD27 separated CD4+ naive, central memory, regulatory and stem cell-like memory cells. The CDR3 is 12 residues long. Trimming removed 6 bases at V and 5 bases at J, with 8 bases between. Germline V gene lookup returns CDR1 MNHEY and CDR2 SVGAGI. The TCR was taken from a man aged 25 to 40 in good health. Sequencing was done on a sample of central memory CD4+ T cells from blood. V and J are TRBV6-5 and TRBJ1-5; TRBD1 might be the D (6 bases). In nucleotides, the CDR3 is TGTGCCAGCAGCCACAGGGATCAGCCCCAGCATTTT. The encoded protein is CASSHRDQPQHF.